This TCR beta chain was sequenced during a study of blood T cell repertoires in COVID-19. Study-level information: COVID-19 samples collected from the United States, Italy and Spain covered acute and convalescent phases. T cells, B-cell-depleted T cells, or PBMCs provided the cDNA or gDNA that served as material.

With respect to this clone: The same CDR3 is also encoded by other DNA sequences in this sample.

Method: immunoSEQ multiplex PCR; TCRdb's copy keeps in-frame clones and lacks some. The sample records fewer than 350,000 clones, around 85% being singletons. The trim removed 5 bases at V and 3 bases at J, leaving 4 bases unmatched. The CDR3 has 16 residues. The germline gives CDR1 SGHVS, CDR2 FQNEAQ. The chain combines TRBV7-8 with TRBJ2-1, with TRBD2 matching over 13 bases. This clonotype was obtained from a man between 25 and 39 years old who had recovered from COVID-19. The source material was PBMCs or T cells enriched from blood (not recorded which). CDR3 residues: CASSPRTSGGYNEQFF. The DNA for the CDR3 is TGTGCCAGCAGCCCAAGGACTAGCGGGGGCTACAATGAGCAGTTCTTC.